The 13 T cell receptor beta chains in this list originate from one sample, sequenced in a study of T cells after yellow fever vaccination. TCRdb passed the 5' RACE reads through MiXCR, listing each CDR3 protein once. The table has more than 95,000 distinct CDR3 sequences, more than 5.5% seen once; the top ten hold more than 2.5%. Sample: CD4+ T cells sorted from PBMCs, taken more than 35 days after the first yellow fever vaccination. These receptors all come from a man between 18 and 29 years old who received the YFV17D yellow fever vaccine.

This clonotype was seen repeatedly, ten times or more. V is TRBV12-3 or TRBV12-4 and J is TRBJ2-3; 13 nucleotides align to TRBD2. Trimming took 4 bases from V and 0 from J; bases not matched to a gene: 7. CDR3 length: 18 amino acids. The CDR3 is CASSSPTTSGGSTDTQYF. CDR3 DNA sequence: TGTGCCAGCAGTTCGCCGACGACTAGCGGGGGGAGCACAGATACGCAGTATTTT.

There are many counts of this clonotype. The CDR3 here is CASSLQTGVPGELFF. DNA for the CDR3: TGTGCCAGCAGCTTACAAACAGGGGTCCCCGGGGAGCTGTTTTTT. The chain is built from TRBV7-2 and TRBJ2-2; 7 nucleotides align to TRBD1. The CDR3 is 15 residues long. Trimming cost V 2 bases and J 6 bases; bases outside gene matches: 6. CDR1 is SGHTA, CDR2 FQGNSA, per germline.

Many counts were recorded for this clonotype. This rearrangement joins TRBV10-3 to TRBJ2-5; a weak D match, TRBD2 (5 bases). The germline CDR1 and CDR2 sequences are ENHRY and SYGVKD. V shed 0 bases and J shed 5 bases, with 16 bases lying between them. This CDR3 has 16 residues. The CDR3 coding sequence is TGTGCCATCAGTGAGTCGCCACTAGTCTATGACGAGACCCAGTACTTC. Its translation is CAISESPLVYDETQYF.

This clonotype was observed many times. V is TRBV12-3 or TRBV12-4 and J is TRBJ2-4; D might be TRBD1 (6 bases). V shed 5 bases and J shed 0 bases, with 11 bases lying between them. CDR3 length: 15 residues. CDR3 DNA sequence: TGTGCCAGCAGTGTGACAGGACTAGCCAAAAACATTCAGTACTTC. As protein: CASSVTGLAKNIQYF.

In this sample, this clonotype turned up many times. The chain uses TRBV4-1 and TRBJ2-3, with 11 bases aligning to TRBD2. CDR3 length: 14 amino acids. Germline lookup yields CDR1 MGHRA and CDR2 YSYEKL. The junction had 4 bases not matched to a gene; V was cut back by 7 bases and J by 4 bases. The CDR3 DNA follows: TGCGCCAGCAATATAGCGGGGGGGCCAGATACGCAGTATTTT. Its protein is CASNIAGGPDTQYF.

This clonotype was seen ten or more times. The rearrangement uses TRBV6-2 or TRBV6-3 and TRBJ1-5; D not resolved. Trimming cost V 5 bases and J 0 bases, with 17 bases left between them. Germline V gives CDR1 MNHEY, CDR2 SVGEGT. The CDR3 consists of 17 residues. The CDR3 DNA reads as TGTGCCAGCAGTCGGACCCGGCCGCTATATAGCAATCAGCCCCAGCATTTT. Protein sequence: CASSRTRPLYSNQPQHF.

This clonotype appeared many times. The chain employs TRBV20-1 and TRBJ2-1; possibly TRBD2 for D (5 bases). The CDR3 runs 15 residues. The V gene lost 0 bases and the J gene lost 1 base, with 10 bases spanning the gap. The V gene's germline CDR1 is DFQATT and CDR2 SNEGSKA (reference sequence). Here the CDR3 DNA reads TGCAGTGCTAGAGACGGGAAGTTGTCCTACAATGAGCAGTTCTTC. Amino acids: CSARDGKLSYNEQFF.

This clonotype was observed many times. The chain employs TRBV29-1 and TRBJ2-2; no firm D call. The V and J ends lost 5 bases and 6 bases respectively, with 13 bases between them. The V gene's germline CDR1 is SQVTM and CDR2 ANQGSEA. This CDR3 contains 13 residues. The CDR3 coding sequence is TGCAGCGTTCAGGCACCTTTGGCCGGGGAGCTGTTTTTT. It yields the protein CSVQAPLAGELFF.

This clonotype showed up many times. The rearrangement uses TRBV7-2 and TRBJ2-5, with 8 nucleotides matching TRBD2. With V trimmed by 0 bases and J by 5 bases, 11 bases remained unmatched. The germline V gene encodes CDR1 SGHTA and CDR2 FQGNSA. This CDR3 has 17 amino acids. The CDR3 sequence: CASSLASGVAGLETQYF. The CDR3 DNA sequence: TGTGCCAGCAGCTTAGCCTCCGGGGTAGCGGGGTTGGAGACCCAGTACTTC.

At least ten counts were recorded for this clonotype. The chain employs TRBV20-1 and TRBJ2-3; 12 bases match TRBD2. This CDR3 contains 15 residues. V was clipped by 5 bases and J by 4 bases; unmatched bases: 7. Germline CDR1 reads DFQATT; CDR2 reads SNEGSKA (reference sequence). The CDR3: CSAPLAGGPADTQYF. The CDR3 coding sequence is TGCAGTGCTCCGCTAGCGGGGGGGCCGGCAGATACGCAGTATTTT.

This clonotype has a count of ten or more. CDR3 residues: CASSPGLAGGLDGELFF. The CDR3, as DNA: TGTGCCAGCAGCCCCGGACTAGCGGGGGGATTGGACGGGGAGCTGTTTTTT. The J gene is TRBJ2-2, the V gene TRBV7-9, with 14 bases matching TRBD2. In germline, CDR1 is SEHNR, CDR2 FQNEAQ (reference sequence). Trimming took 5 bases from V and 7 from J; bases not matched to a gene: 9. This CDR3 has 17 residues.

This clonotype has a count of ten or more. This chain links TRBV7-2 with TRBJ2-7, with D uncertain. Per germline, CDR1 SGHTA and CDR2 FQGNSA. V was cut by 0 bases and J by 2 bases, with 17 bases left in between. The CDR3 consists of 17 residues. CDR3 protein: CASSLALNPRTTYEQYF. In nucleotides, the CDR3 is TGTGCCAGCAGCTTAGCGCTAAACCCCCGGACCACCTACGAGCAGTACTTC.

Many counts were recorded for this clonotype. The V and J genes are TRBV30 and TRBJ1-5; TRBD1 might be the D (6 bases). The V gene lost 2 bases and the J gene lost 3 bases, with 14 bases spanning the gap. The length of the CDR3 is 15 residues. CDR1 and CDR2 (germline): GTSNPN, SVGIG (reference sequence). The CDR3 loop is CAWSTDTGLNQPQHF. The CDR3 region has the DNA TGTGCCTGGAGTACAGATACAGGGCTCAATCAGCCCCAGCATTTT.